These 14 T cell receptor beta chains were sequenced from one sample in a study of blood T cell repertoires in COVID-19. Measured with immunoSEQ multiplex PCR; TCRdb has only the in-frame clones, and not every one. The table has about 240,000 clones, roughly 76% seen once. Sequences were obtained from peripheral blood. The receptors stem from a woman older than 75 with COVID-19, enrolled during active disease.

In DNA form, the CDR3 reads TGTGCCAGCAGTTATAGGAGAGCGGCTGAAGCTTTCTTT. It specifies CASSYRRAAEAFF. This chain connects TRBV6-5 to TRBJ1-1, with D unclear. Trimming removed 3 bases at V and 6 bases at J, with 11 bases between. Per the germline V gene, CDR1 is MNHEY and CDR2 is SVGAGI. There are 13 residues in the CDR3.

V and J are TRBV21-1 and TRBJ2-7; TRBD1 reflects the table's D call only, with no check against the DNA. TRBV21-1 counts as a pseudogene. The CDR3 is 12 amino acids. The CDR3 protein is CASLAGVYEQYF. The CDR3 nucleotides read TGTGCCAGCTTAGCAGGGGTTTACGAGCAGTACTTC.

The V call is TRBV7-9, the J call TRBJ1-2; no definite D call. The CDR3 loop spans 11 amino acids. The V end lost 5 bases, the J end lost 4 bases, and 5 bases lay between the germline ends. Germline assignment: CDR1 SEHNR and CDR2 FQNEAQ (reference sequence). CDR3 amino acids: CASSGGYGYTF. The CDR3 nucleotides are TGTGCCAGCAGCGGCGGCTATGGCTACACCTTC. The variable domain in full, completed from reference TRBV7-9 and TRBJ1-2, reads DTGVSQNPRHKITKRGQNVTFRCDPISEHNRLYWYRQTLGQGPEFLTYFQNEAQLEKSRLLSDRFSAERPKGSFSTLEIQRTEQGDSAMYLCASSGGYGYTFGSGTRLTVV.

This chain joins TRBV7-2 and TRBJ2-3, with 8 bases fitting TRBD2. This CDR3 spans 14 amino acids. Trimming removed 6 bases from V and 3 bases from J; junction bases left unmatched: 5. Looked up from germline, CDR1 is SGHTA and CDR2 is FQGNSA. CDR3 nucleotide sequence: TGTGCCAGCAGTCCAAGCGGGAGAACAGATACGCAGTATTTT. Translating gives CASSPSGRTDTQYF. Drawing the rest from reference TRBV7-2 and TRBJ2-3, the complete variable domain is GAGVSQSPSNKVTEKGKDVELRCDPISGHTALYWYRQSLGQGLEFLIYFQGNSAPDKSGLPSDRFSAERTGGSVSTLTIQRTQQEDSAVYLCASSPSGRTDTQYFGPGTRLTVL.

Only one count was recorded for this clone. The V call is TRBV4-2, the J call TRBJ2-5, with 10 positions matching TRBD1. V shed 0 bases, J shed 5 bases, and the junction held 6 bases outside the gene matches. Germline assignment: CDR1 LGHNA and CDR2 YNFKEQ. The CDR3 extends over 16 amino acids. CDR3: CASSQETDRGKETQYF. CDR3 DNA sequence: TGTGCCAGCAGCCAAGAAACGGACAGGGGGAAGGAGACCCAGTACTTC.

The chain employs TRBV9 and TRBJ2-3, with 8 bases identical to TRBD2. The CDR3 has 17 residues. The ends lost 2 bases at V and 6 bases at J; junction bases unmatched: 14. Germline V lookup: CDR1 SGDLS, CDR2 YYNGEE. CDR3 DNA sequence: TGTGCCAGCAGCGTTACTCAGCGGGGGTCCGGGGTGGATACGCAGTATTTT. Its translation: CASSVTQRGSGVDTQYF.

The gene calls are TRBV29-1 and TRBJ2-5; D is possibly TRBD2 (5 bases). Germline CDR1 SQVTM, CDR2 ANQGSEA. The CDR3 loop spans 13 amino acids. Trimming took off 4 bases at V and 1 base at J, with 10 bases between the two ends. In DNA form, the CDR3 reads TGCAGCGTTGGGCGGGCAGTCCAAGAGACCCAGTACTTC. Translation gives CSVGRAVQETQYF.

CDR3 sequence reads: CASSLPGTAFQPLHF. For the CDR3, the DNA is TGTGCCAGCAGTTTACCCGGGACAGCGTTTCAGCCCCTCCACTTT. The chain carries TRBV28 and TRBJ1-6; 7 nucleotides line up with TRBD1. The germline V gene has CDR1 MDHEN and CDR2 SYDVKM. The CDR3 contains 15 residues. With 2 bases clipped from V and 13 bases from J, the junction kept 11 bases outside the gene matches.

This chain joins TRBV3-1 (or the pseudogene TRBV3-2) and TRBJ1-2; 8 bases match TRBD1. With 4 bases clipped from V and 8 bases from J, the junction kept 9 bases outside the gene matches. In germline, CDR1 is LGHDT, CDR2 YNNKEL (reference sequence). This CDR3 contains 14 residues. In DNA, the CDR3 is TGTGCCAGCAGCCCCCGGACAGGGTGGGGAGGCTACACCTTC. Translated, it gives CASSPRTGWGGYTF.

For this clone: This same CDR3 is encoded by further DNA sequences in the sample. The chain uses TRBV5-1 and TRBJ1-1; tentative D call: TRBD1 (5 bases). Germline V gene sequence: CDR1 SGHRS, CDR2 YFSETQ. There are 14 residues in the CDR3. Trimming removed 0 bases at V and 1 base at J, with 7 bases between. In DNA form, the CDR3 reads TGCGCCAGCAGCTTGGGGGGCGCGAACACTGAAGCTTTCTTT. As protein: CASSLGGANTEAFF.

Here the CDR3 DNA reads TGCGCCAGCAGCCCTGACATAACCGCGGGGCAGTACTTC. It encodes CASSPDITAGQYF. The chain recombines TRBV4-1 with TRBJ2-7; the D gene is possibly TRBD2 (5 bases). The CDR3 length is 13 residues. V was clipped by 4 bases and J by 9 bases, with 16 bases between them. Germline V lookup: CDR1 MGHRA, CDR2 YSYEKL.

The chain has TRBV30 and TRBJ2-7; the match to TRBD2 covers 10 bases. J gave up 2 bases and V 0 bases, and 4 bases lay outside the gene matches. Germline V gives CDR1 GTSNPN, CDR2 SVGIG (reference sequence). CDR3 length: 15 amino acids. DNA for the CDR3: TGTGCCTGGAGTGTAACTAGCGGGAATACCTACGAGCAGTACTTC. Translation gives CAWSVTSGNTYEQYF.

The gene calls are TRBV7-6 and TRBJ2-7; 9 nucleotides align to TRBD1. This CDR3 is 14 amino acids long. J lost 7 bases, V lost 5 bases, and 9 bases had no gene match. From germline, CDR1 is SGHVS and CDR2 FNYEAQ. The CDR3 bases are TGTGCCAGCAGCCCCTCCGGGACAGGGTTTGAGCAGTACTTC. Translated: CASSPSGTGFEQYF.

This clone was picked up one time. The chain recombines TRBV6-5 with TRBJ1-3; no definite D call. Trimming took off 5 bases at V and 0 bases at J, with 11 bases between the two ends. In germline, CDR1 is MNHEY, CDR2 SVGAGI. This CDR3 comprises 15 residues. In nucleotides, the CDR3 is TGTGCCAGCAGTCCTATGCGGTACTCTGGAAACACCATATATTTT. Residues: CASSPMRYSGNTIYF.